A single sample is the source of the 5 T cell receptor beta chains below, sequenced in a study of tumor-infiltrating lymphocytes in primary liver carcinoma. Starting material of 450 to 550 ng total RNA yielded TCR beta cDNA via a constant-region primer. Three nested multiplex PCR rounds, a slightly modified ARM-PCR method, built the TCR beta libraries. The first two PCR rounds used TRBV1-TRBV30 primers with a Cbeta primer, 10 cycles each. TCRdb reanalysed the multiplex PCR reads using MiXCR and keeps one entry per CDR3 protein. The sample records about 64,000 distinct CDR3 sequences, 71% being singletons. Bulk tissue was left unsorted, and RNA and DNA were co-extracted from around 18-30 mg of it. Sample: liver tumor tissue from sampling region 4. The subset here: tumor region T4, right-lateral pole. The source is a man aged 35 to 55 with primary liver carcinoma and hepatitis B virus infection.

Remarks on this clonotype: This likely comes from a read error, as the CDR3 has no conserved phenylalanine or tryptophan at its end. The V and J genes are TRBV6-2 or TRBV6-3 and TRBJ2-2; D is uncertain. The CDR3 loop spans 13 amino acids. Germline V gene lookup returns CDR1 MNHEY and CDR2 SVGEGT. Trimming removed 7 bases from V and 9 bases from J, with 15 bases in between. CDR3 coding DNA: TGTGCCAGCACCATAGAGTCCCACCGGGAGCTGTTTCTT. It is translated as CASTIESHRELFL.

Points on this clonotype: At one of its ends the junction is not consistent with the germline gene, which may arise from a read error. The chain employs TRBV28 and TRBJ1-5, with TRBD1 matching 7 bases. This CDR3 has 18 amino acids. Germline V CDR1 and CDR2: MDHEN, SYDVKM. The CDR3 spells CASSAGIGGPVSNQPQHF. In nucleotides, the CDR3 is TGTGCCAGCAGCGCCGGGATAGGGGGCCCGGTTAGCAATCAACCCCAGCATTTT.

In regard to this clonotype: At one of its ends the junction is not consistent with the germline gene, which may arise from a read error. V gene TRBV11-1 combines with J gene TRBJ2-1, with TRBD1 matching over 8 bases. The CDR3 runs to 17 residues. In germline, CDR1 is SGHAT, CDR2 FQDESV (reference sequence). As DNA, the CDR3 is TGTACCAGCAGCTTAATCTCCCCGGGACAGGATAACGATGAGCAGTTCTTC. Its protein is CTSSLISPGQDNDEQFF. Together with reference TRBV11-1 and TRBJ2-1, the CDR3 gives the full variable domain: EAEVAQSPRYKITEKSQAVAFWCDPISGHATLYWYRQILGQGPELLVQFQDESVVDDSQLPKDRFSAERLKGVDSTLKIQPAELGDSAMYLCTSSLISPGQDNDEQFFGPGTRLTVL.

This clonotype was counted ten times or more. This rearrangement joins TRBV4-1 to TRBJ2-7; 9 bases fit TRBD2. The CDR3 runs to 17 residues. After removal of 2 bases from V and 2 bases from J, the junction contained 10 bases not matched to a gene. From germline, CDR1 is MGHRA and CDR2 YSYEKL. The CDR3 bases are TGCGCCAGCAGCCAACGGACTAGCGCCCGAGGGGCCTACGAGCAGTACTTC. Its translation: CASSQRTSARGAYEQYF.

Notes on this clonotype: A much larger clone sits a single nucleotide away, making a read error possible. Here the CDR3 omits its conserved ending phenylalanine or tryptophan, so a read error is the likely source. For the CDR3, the DNA is TGTGCCAGCAGAAGACAGGGAAGTAAGAACTACGAGCAGTACTTA. It yields the protein CASRRQGSKNYEQYL. The gene calls are TRBV28 and TRBJ2-7; 7 nucleotides line up with TRBD1. The germline gives CDR1 MDHEN, CDR2 SYDVKM. The trim removed 6 bases at V and 3 bases at J, leaving 11 bases unmatched. CDR3 length: 15 residues.